The 6 T cell receptor beta chains below were found in one sample sequenced in a study of T-cell reconstitution after alpha-beta-depleted transplantation in children. A library of TCRbeta sequences, prepared with unique molecular identifiers, was generated. TCRdb passed the PCR reads through MiXCR, listing each CDR3 protein once. The sample records 440,000 or so distinct CDR3 sequences, about 40% being singletons. Material: PBMCs, obtained before TCRalphabeta/CD19-depleted stem cell transplant. These receptors were taken from a girl aged 2-10 years with aplastic anemia, due to receive a stem cell transplant.

There are a few counts of this clonotype. The chain is built from TRBV20-1 and TRBJ1-1; D not certain. CDR3 size: 13 residues. Per germline, CDR1 DFQATT and CDR2 SNEGSKA (reference sequence). The V gene lost 0 bases and the J gene lost 11 bases, with 16 bases spanning the gap. CDR3: CSARDGLSLGAFF. CDR3 in DNA: TGCAGTGCTAGAGATGGACTGAGCCTAGGTGCTTTCTTT.

The chain combines TRBV28 with TRBJ2-5; D may be TRBD1 (6 bases). Trimming cost V 3 bases and J 0 bases, with 11 bases left between them. Germline V lookup: CDR1 MDHEN, CDR2 SYDVKM. This CDR3 spans 15 amino acids. The CDR3: CASSFITGYQETQYF. DNA of the CDR3: TGTGCCAGCAGTTTTATAACAGGGTACCAAGAGACCCAGTACTTC. The full variable domain, its missing parts supplied by reference TRBV28 and TRBJ2-5, is DVKVTQSSRYLVKRTGEKVFLECVQDMDHENMFWYRQDPGLGLRLIYFSYDVKMKEKGDIPEGYSVSREKKERFSLILESASTNQTSMYLCASSFITGYQETQYFGPGTRLLVL.

A few counts support this clonotype. The rearrangement joins TRBV15 to TRBJ2-1; 10 nucleotides line up with TRBD1. The germline V gene encodes CDR1 LNHNV and CDR2 YYDKDF (reference sequence). The CDR3 sequence is 15 residues long. The trim removed 5 bases at V and 4 bases at J, leaving 5 bases unmatched. The CDR3 sequence: CATSSDRGRYNEQFF. Written as DNA, the CDR3 is TGTGCCACCAGCTCTGACAGGGGGCGATACAATGAGCAGTTCTTC. Based on the CDR3 plus reference TRBV15 and TRBJ2-1, the full variable domain is DAMVIQNPRYQVTQFGKPVTLSCSQTLNHNVMYWYQQKSSQAPKLLFHYYDKDFNNEADTPDNFQSRRPNTSFCFLDIRSPGLGDTAMYLCATSSDRGRYNEQFFGPGTRLTVL.

The chain has TRBV7-3 and TRBJ2-1; a possible D gene is TRBD1 (5 bases). This CDR3 comprises 14 residues. In germline, CDR1 is SGHTA, CDR2 FQGTGA. The germline V and J ends were trimmed by 5 bases and 2 bases, with 10 bases remaining between them. The DNA of the CDR3 is TGTGCCAGCAGCCGTCTAGGGGCCTACAATGAGCAGTTCTTC. Protein product: CASSRLGAYNEQFF.

As to this clonotype: Compared with germline, one end of the junction differs, possibly owing to a read error. The genes are TRBV11-2 and TRBJ2-3; 11 bases align to TRBD2. The CDR3 extends over 15 amino acids. The V gene's germline CDR1 is SGHAT and CDR2 FQNNGV. This CDR3 is CASSLTSGTPDTQYF. CDR3 DNA: TGTGCCAGCAGCTTGACTAGCGGGACTCCAGATACGCAATATTTT.

The chain carries TRBV30 and TRBJ1-1; D might be TRBD1 (6 bases). Per the germline V gene, CDR1 is GTSNPN and CDR2 is SVGIG (reference sequence). CDR3 size: 13 residues. The V end lost 1 base, the J end lost 4 bases, and 10 bases lay between the germline ends. CDR3 nucleotides: TGTGCCTGGAGTGGGGGGGGCGGCACTGAAGCTTTCTTT. It translates to CAWSGGGGTEAFF.